This TCR beta chain was observed in a study of OX40 agonist ivuxolimab in advanced cancers. About the research overall: Having had anti-PD-1, anti-PD-L1 or anti-CTLA-4 therapy before was allowed, and approximately 40% had some. Study observations and caveats: CD8+ T cells were the subset that, on average, had more expanded clones than CD4+.

The CDR3 has 13 residues. The junction had 2 bases not matched to a gene; V was cut back by 5 bases and J by 4 bases. From germline, CDR1 is SGHTA and CDR2 FQGTGA. Comment on this clone: Its antigen is undetermined.

Only in-frame clones appear in the TCRdb table, and some are missing; sequencing was by immunoSEQ multiplex PCR. In the table there are fewer than 85,000 clones, 77% of which are singletons. Sequencing was performed on CD4+ or CD8+ T cells sorted from blood, taken in a trial of the OX40 agonist ivuxolimab. The gene calls are TRBV7-3 and TRBJ2-5; the match to TRBD2 covers 9 bases. The sequence came from an adult with an advanced solid tumor such as melanoma, head and neck, liver or kidney cancer. The CDR3 spells CASSELAGETQYF. CDR3 DNA: TGTGCCAGCAGCGAACTAGCGGGAGAGACCCAGTACTTC.